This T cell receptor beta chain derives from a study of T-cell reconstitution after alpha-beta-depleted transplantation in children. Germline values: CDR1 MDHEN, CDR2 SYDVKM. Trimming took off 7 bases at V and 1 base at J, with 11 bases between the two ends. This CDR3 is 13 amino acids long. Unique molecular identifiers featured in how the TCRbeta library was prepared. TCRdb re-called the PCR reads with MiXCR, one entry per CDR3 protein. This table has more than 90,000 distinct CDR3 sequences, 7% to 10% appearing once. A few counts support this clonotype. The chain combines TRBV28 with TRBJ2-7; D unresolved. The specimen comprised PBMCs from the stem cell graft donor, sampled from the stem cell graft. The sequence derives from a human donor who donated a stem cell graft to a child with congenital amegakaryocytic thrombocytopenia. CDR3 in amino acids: CASIDLVSYEQYF. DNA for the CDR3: TGTGCCAGCATAGATCTGGTTTCCTACGAGCAGTACTTC.